This T cell receptor beta chain emerged from a study of spatial heterogeneity in lung cancer. MiXCR, applied by TCRdb to the 5' RACE reads, yields one record per CDR3 protein. The sample consists of approximately 21,000 distinct CDR3 sequences, 3% to 3.5% of them appearing once. The J segment lost 1 base and the V segment lost 3 bases, leaving 9 bases of the junction unmatched. Germline V gene lookup returns CDR1 SGDLS and CDR2 YYNGEE. The CDR3 is 17 amino acids. This clonotype was counted at least ten times. Time point noted: sample taken at primary tumor resection. TCRs were sequenced from unsorted whole RNA of tumor, nontumor lung or PBMC.

This sequence was found in a female donor with early-stage non-small cell lung cancer. The starting material was PBMCs, obtained at surgery. V usage is TRBV9 and J usage is TRBJ1-1; 10 positions agree with TRBD1. DNA of the CDR3: TGTGCCAGCAGCGCTTGGACAGGGGGGATGTGGAACACTGAAGCTTTCTTT. This gives the protein CASSAWTGGMWNTEAFF.